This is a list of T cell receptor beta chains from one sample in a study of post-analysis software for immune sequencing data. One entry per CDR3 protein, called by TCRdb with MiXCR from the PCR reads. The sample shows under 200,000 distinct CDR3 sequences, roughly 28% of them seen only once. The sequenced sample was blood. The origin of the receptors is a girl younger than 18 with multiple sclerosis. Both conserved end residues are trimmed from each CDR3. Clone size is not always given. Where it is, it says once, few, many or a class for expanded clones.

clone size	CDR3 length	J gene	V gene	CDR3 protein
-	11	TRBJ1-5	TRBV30	AWSVRHNQPQH
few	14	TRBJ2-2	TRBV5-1	ASSAASPMNTGELF
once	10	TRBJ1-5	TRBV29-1	SAGGLDQPQH
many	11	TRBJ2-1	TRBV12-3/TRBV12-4	ASNPGTGDEQF
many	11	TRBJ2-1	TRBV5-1	ASSTGTINEQF
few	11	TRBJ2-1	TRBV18	ASSPPGTPGQF
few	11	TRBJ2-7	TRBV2	ASSPPGNYEQY
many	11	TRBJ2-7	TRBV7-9	ASSATRAYEQY
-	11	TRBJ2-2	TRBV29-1	SVEYGGAGELF
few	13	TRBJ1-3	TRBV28	ASSVKRGPGNTIY
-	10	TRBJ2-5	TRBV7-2	ASSFIKETQY
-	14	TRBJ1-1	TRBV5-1	ASSPRTYRMNTEAF
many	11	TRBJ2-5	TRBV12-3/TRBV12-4	ASSLEDKETQY
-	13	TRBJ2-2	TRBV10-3	AISESGKNTGELF
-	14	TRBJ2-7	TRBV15	ATSRASGQGLSEQY
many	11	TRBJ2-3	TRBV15	ATRWGVTDTQY
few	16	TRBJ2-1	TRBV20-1	SARGGAVLQGAYNEQF
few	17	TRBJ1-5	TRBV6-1	ASSEIGQILRTSNQPQH
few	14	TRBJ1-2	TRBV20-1	SANQRGQPSNYGYT
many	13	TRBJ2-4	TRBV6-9	ASSYPTPAKNIQY